At least ten counts were recorded for the clone carrying this TCR beta chain. The target antigen is unknown. Different DNA sequences within this sample yield the same CDR3. This sample was included in a study of shared clonotypes between healthy human individuals. Whole-study context: Those who served as donors were a couple of women and three men between the ages of 18 and 49.

This CDR3 has 15 amino acids. V was trimmed by 5 bases and J by 5 bases, leaving 18 bases between them. Per germline, CDR1 SGHRS and CDR2 YFSETQ. At deep level, the assay was performed. Original methodology: ImmunoSEQ output lacked quality scores and full-length reads, limiting matched filtering. Assay used: immunoSEQ multiplex PCR; TCRdb lists only in-frame clones, some missing. V and J calls and clone size follow that table, whereas D and trimming were derived from the DNA. The sample lists approximately 500,000 clones, around 85% occurring once. Overall study results and limits: A small donor pool kept down the genetic and exposure-history diversity that was represented.

Sequences were obtained from PBMCs. V usage is TRBV5-1 and J usage is TRBJ2-3; D gene ambiguous. The clonotype comes from a woman between 40 and 50 years old in good health. Some clones in this sample may be carry-over from other donors' samples. CDR3 residues: CASSSSGSEGDTQYF. CDR3 coding DNA: TGCGCCAGCAGTAGCTCCGGTTCTGAAGGAGATACGCAGTATTTT.